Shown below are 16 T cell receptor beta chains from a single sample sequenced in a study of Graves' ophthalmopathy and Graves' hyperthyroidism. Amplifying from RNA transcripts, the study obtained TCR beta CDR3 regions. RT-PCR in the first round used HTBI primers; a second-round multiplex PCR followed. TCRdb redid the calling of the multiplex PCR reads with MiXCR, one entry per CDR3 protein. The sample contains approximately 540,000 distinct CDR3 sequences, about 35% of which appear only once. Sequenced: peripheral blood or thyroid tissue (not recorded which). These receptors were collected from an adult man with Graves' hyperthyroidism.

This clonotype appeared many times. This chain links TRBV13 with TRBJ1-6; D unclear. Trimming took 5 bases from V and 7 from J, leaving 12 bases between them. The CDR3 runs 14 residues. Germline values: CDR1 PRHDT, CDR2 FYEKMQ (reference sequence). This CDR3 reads CASSPRGSNSPLHF. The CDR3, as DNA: TGTGCCAGCAGCCCCCGGGGATCGAATTCACCCCTCCACTTT.

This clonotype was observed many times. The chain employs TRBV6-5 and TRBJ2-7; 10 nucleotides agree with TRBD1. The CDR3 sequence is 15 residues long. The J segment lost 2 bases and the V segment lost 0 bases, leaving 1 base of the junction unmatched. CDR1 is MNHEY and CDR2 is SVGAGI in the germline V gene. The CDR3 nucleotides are TGTGCCAGCAGTTACTCAGGACAGGGGGCCTACGAGCAGTACTTC. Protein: CASSYSGQGAYEQYF.

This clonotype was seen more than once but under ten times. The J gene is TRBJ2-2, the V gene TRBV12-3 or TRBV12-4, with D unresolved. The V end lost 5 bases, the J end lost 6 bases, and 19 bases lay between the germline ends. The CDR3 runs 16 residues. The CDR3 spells CASSTNSILQPGELFF. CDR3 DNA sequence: TGTGCCAGCAGTACCAACAGTATACTACAACCCGGGGAGCTGTTTTTT.

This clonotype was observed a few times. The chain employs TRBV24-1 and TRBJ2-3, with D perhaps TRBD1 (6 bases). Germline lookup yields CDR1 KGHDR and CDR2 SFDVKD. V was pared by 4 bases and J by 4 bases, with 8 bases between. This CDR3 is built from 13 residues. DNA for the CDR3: TGTGCCACCAGTGACAGGGGCGCAGATACGCAGTATTTT. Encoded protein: CATSDRGADTQYF.

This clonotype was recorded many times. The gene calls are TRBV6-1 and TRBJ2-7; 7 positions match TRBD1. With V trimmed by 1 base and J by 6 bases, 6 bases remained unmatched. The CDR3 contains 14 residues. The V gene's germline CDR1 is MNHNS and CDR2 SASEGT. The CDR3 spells CASSEGGTAFEQYF. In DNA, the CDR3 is TGTGCCAGCAGTGAAGGTGGGACAGCGTTCGAGCAGTACTTC.

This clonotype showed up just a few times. CDR3 coding DNA: TGTGCCAGCTCACAGGAGTCTCCGGGAGCTCCCCGGGAGACCCAGTACTTC. It codes for CASSQESPGAPRETQYF. The gene calls are TRBV18 and TRBJ2-5; tentatively, D is TRBD2 (6 bases). Trimming pared 4 bases from V and 5 bases from J, leaving 23 bases between. The CDR3 contains 17 residues. The V gene's germline CDR1 is KGHSH and CDR2 LQKENI.

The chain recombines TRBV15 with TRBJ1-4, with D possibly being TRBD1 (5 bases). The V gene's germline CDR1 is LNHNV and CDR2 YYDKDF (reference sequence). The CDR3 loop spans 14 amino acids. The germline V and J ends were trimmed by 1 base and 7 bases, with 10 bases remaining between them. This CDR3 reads CATSRGAGLEKLFF. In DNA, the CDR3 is TGTGCCACCAGCAGAGGGGCAGGGCTTGAAAAACTGTTTTTT.

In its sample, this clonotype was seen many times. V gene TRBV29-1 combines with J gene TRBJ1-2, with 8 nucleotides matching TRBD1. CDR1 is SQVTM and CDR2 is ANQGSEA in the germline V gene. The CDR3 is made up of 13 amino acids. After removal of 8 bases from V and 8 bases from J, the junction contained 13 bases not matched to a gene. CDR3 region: CSIYSGQGRGYTF. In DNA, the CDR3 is TGCAGCATCTACTCCGGACAGGGAAGAGGCTACACCTTC.

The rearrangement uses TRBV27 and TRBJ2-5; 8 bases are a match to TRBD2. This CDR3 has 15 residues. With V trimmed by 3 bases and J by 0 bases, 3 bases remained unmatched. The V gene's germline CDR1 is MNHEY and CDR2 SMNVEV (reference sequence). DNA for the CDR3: TGTGCCAGCAGTTTCGGGGGGGGGTACCAAGAGACCCAGTACTTC. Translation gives CASSFGGGYQETQYF.

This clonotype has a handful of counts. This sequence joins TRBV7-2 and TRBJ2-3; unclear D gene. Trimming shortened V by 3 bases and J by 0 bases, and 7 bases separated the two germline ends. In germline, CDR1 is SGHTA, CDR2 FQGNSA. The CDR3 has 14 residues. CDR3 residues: CASSFLTSTDTQYF. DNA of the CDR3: TGTGCCAGCAGCTTCTTGACCAGCACAGATACGCAGTATTTT.

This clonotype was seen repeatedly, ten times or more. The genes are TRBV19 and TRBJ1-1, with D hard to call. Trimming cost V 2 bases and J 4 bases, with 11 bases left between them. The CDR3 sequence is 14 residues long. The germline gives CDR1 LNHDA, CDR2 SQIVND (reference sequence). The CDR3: CASSIKVLGTEAFF. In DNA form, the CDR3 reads TGTGCCAGTAGTATAAAGGTTTTGGGCACTGAAGCTTTCTTT.

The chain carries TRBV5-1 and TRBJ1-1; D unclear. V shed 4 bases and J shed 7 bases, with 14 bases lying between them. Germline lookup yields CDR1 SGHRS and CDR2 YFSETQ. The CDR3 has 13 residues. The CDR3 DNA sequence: TGCGCCAGCAGCCCCCTGATTGGTAATGAAGCTTTCTTT. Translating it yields CASSPLIGNEAFF. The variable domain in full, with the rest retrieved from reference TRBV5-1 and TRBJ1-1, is KAGVTQTPRYLIKTRGQQVTLSCSPISGHRSVSWYQQTPGQGLQFLFEYFSETQRNKGNFPGRFSGRQFSNSRSEMNVSTLELGDSALYLCASSPLIGNEAFFGQGTRLTVV.

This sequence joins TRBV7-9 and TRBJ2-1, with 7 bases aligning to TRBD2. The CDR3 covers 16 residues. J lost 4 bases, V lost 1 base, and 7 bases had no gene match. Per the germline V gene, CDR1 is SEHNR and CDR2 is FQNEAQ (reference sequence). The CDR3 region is CASSLGGLTTYNEQFF. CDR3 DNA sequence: TGTGCCAGCAGCTTAGGGGGACTAACCACTTACAATGAGCAGTTCTTC.

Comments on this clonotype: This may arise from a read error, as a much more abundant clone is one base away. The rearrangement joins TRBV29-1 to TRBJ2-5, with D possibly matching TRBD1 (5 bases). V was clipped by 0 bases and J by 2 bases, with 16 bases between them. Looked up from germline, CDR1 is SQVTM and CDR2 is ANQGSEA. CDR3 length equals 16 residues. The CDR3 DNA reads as TGCAGCGTTGAAGAATTTGGCCAGGGCTCTCAAGAGACCCAGTACTTC. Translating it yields CSVEEFGQGSQETQYF. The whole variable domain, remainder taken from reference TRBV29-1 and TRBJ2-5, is SAVISQKPSRDICQRGTSLTIQCQVDSQVTMMFWYRQQPGQSLTLIATANQGSEATYESGFVIDKFPISRPNLTFSTLTVSNMSPEDSSIYLCSVEEFGQGSQETQYFGPGTRLLVL.

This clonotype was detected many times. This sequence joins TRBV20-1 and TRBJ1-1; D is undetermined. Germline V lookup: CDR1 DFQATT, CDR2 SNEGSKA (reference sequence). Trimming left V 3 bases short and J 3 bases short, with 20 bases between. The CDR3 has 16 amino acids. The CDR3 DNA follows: TGCAGTGCTAGCCCTTTGGAGGGATCGTCGGACACTGAAGCTTTCTTT. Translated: CSASPLEGSSDTEAFF.

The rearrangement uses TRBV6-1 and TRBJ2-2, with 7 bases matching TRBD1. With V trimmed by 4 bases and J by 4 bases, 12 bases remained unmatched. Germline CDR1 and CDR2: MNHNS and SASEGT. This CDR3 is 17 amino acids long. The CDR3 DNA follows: TGTGCCAGCAGTGTTCGGCCGACAGGGTATGGCACCGGGGAGCTGTTTTTT. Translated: CASSVRPTGYGTGELFF.